Listed here are 17 T cell receptor beta chains from one sample, sequenced in a study of long-term antiretroviral therapy in people with HIV. Version v3.0 of the immunoSEQ assay ran at survey level. Generated by immunoSEQ multiplex PCR, the TCRdb table keeps only in-frame clones and is missing some. The sample has 7,500 to 10,000 clones; over 75% are singletons. The specimen comprised unsorted PBMCs, sampled 0.7 years after starting antiretroviral therapy. The receptors here all came from a man aged 40-49 years with HIV.

The chain couples TRBV6-5 to TRBJ2-7; D possibly corresponds to TRBD2 (6 bases). The CDR3 is 16 amino acids. Looked up from germline, CDR1 is MNHEY and CDR2 is SVGAGI. Between the trimmed V and J ends, which lost 2 bases and 5 bases, there was a span of 19 bases. CDR3 in amino acids: CASSYRRVRSLNEQYF. The CDR3 DNA sequence: TGTGCCAGCAGTTACCGGAGGGTTCGGTCCCTCAACGAGCAGTACTTC.

The J gene is TRBJ1-1, the V gene TRBV5-4; 7 nucleotides agree with TRBD1. Germline V gives CDR1 SGHNT, CDR2 YYREEE (reference sequence). This CDR3 has 15 residues. V gave up 4 bases and J gave up 0 bases; unmatched junction bases: 6. CDR3 sequence (DNA): TGTGCCAGCAGCCCCGCGGGACAGATGAACACTGAAGCTTTCTTT. Its protein is CASSPAGQMNTEAFF.

The rearrangement links TRBV4-3 to TRBJ2-7, with 8 bases lining up with TRBD2. The CDR3 covers 16 residues. The germline CDR1 and CDR2 sequences are LGHNA and YSLEER. The V gene end was trimmed by 0 bases and the J gene end by 0 bases; junction bases not matched to a gene: 4. The DNA of the CDR3 is TGCGCCAGCAGCCAAGATCGGGGGGGACCCTCCTACGAGCAGTACTTC. Translated, it gives CASSQDRGGPSYEQYF.

The rearrangement uses TRBV27 and TRBJ1-1, with 8 bases that match TRBD1. Looked up from germline, CDR1 is MNHEY and CDR2 is SMNVEV (reference sequence). V was pared by 5 bases and J by 6 bases, with 5 bases of the junction left unmatched. The CDR3 is 13 amino acids. The CDR3 loop reads CASSPQGAAEAFF. CDR3 coding DNA: TGTGCCAGCAGTCCCCAGGGGGCGGCTGAAGCTTTCTTT.

This clone was observed once. V and J are TRBV5-1 and TRBJ2-1; weak D call: TRBD1 (6 bases). Trimming left V 1 base short and J 4 bases short, with 21 bases between. This CDR3 region has 18 residues. CDR1 is SGHRS, CDR2 YFSETQ, per germline. The CDR3 region is CASSLLGAGSSRYNEQFF. The DNA of the CDR3 is TGCGCCAGCAGCTTGTTGGGGGCAGGGAGCTCCCGATACAATGAGCAGTTCTTC.

The chain employs TRBV14 and TRBJ2-7; TRBD2 matches 8 bases. Germline V gene data show CDR1 as SGHDN and CDR2 as FVKESK. CDR3 size: 15 residues. J was trimmed by 3 bases and V by 1 base; bases with no gene match: 5. The CDR3 here is CASSQATLAVYEQYF. CDR3 coding DNA: TGTGCCAGCAGCCAAGCAACACTAGCGGTCTACGAGCAGTACTTC.

This sequence joins TRBV5-5 and TRBJ1-5, with D perhaps matching TRBD1 (5 bases). Trimming left V 5 bases short and J 3 bases short, with 9 bases between. Germline CDR1 SGHKS, CDR2 YYEKEE (reference sequence). This CDR3 comprises 13 residues. The CDR3 is CASRAGLNQPQHF. CDR3 coding DNA: TGTGCCAGCAGGGCAGGGCTCAATCAGCCCCAGCATTTT. Full variable domain (rest looked up from reference TRBV5-5 and TRBJ1-5): DAGVTQSPTHLIKTRGQQVTLRCSPISGHKSVSWYQQVLGQGPQFIFQYYEKEERGRGNFPDRFSARQFPNYSSELNVNALLLGDSALYLCASRAGLNQPQHFGDGTRLSIL.

This sequence joins TRBV18 and TRBJ2-7, with TRBD1 matching 10 bases. V was clipped by 4 bases and J by 4 bases; unmatched bases: 4. CDR1 is KGHSH and CDR2 is LQKENI in the germline V gene. The CDR3 runs to 14 residues. CDR3 in amino acids: CASSLGQGGYEQYF. The CDR3 DNA follows: TGTGCCAGCTCACTCGGACAGGGGGGATACGAGCAGTACTTC.

The chain has TRBV5-5 and TRBJ2-7, with 9 bases matching TRBD2. The CDR3 has 16 amino acids. CDR1 is SGHKS and CDR2 is YYEKEE in the germline V gene (reference sequence). Losses at the gene ends were 0 bases for V and 0 bases for J; bases not matched to a gene: 4. The CDR3 DNA reads as TGTGCCAGCAGCTTGGTGCCTAGCGGGACCTCCTACGAGCAGTACTTC. Translation gives CASSLVPSGTSYEQYF.

J is TRBJ1-1 and V is TRBV29-1, with 8 bases lining up with TRBD1. Germline CDR1 and CDR2: SQVTM and ANQGSEA. The CDR3 is 15 residues long. The trim removed 5 bases at V and 4 bases at J, leaving 12 bases unmatched. As DNA, the CDR3 is TGCAGCGTTCATGGGGCAGGGGGCCGAGGCACTGAAGCTTTCTTT. This sequence encodes CSVHGAGGRGTEAFF.

There are a few counts of this clone. This sequence joins TRBV4-3 and TRBJ2-1; TRBD1 matches at 7 bases. The CDR3 is 14 amino acids. The germline CDR1 and CDR2 sequences are LGHNA and YSLEER. V lost 2 bases, J lost 7 bases, and 5 bases stayed unmatched. The CDR3 loop is CASSQSGTENEQFF. DNA of the CDR3: TGCGCCAGCAGCCAATCCGGGACAGAAAATGAGCAGTTCTTC.

This clone was observed a handful of times. The rearrangement joins TRBV10-3 to TRBJ1-2, with a tentative D call TRBD1 (6 bases). The CDR3 length is 16 residues. The germline gives CDR1 ENHRY, CDR2 SYGVKD. With 0 bases removed from V and 2 bases from J, the gap between germline ends came to 13 bases. The CDR3: CAISESSRQGNYGYTF. The CDR3 DNA sequence: TGTGCCATCAGTGAGTCGAGTAGGCAGGGGAACTATGGCTACACCTTC.

The chain has TRBV30 and TRBJ1-5; D is perhaps TRBD1 (5 bases). The V end lost 3 bases, the J end lost 6 bases, and 15 bases lay between the germline ends. This CDR3 comprises 14 residues. Germline V lookup: CDR1 GTSNPN, CDR2 SVGIG (reference sequence). CDR3 DNA sequence: TGTGCCTGGAGGCAGGGAGGGCTCGGTCAGCCCCAGCATTTT. This translates into CAWRQGGLGQPQHF.

The J gene is TRBJ1-5, the V gene TRBV6-1; no definite D call. The CDR3 consists of 15 residues. Germline V gene data show CDR1 as MNHNS and CDR2 as SASEGT. V lost 3 bases and J lost 3, with 12 bases in between. CDR3 nucleotide sequence: TGTGCCAGCAGTGAGATACAGACCAACAATCAGCCCCAGCATTTT. It encodes CASSEIQTNNQPQHF.

J is TRBJ2-7 and V is TRBV27; TRBD2 might be the D (6 bases). The V end was cut by 2 bases, the J end by 2 bases, with 13 bases between. This CDR3 region has 15 residues. From germline, CDR1 is MNHEY and CDR2 SMNVEV (reference sequence). The CDR3 loop reads CASSLSSGYPYEQYF. The CDR3 DNA reads as TGTGCCAGCAGTTTAAGTAGCGGCTACCCCTACGAGCAGTACTTC.

CDR3 in DNA: TGTGCCAGCTCACCCGGGCAGACCTCCTACGAGCAGTACTTC. Translation gives CASSPGQTSYEQYF. The gene calls are TRBV18 and TRBJ2-7, with unresolved D. The ends were cut back, 3 bases at V and 0 bases at J, with 9 bases in the middle. This CDR3 has 14 residues. Looked up from germline, CDR1 is KGHSH and CDR2 is LQKENI. Drawing the rest from reference TRBV18 and TRBJ2-7, the complete variable domain is NAGVMQNPRHLVRRRGQEARLRCSPMKGHSHVYWYRQLPEEGLKFMVYLQKENIIDESGMPKERFSAEFPKEGPSILRIQQVVRGDSAAYFCASSPGQTSYEQYFGPGTRLTVT.

J is TRBJ2-7 and V is TRBV6-4; TRBD1 matches at 7 bases. Looked up from germline, CDR1 is MRHNA and CDR2 is SNTAGT. V was pared by 3 bases and J by 6 bases, with 8 bases of the junction left unmatched. This CDR3 contains 14 residues. The chain's CDR3 is CASSELQGVGEQYF. The CDR3 bases are TGTGCCAGCAGTGAATTGCAGGGGGTAGGCGAGCAGTACTTC.